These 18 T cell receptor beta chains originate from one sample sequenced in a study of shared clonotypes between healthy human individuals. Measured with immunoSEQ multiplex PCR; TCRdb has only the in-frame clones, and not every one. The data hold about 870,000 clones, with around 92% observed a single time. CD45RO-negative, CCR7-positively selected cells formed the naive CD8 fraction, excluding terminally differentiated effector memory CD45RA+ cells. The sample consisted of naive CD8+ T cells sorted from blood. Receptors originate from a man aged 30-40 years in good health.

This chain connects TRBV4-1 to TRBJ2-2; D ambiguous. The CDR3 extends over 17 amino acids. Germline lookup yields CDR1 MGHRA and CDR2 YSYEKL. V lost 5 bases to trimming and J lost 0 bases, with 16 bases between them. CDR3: CASSESVFSANTGELFF. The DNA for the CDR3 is TGCGCCAGCAGCGAATCGGTGTTCAGCGCGAACACCGGGGAGCTGTTTTTT.

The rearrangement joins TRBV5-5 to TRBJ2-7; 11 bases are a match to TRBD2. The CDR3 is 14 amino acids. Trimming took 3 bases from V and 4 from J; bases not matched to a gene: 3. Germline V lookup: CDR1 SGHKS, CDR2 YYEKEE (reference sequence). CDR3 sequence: CASSSTSGSYEQYF. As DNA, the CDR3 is TGTGCCAGCAGCTCCACTAGCGGGAGTTACGAGCAGTACTTC.

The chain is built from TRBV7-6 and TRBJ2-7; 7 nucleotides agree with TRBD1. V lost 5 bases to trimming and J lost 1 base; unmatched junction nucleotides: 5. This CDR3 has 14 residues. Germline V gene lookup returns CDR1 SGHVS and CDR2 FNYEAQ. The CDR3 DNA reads TGTGCCAGCAGCCATACAGGGGATTCCTACGAGCAGTACTTC. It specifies CASSHTGDSYEQYF.

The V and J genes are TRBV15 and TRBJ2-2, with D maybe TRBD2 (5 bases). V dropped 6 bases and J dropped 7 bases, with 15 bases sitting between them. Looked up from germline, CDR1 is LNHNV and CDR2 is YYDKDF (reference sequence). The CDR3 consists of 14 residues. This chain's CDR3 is CATREVGSHGELFF. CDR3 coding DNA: TGTGCCACCAGGGAAGTGGGGAGTCACGGGGAGCTGTTTTTT.

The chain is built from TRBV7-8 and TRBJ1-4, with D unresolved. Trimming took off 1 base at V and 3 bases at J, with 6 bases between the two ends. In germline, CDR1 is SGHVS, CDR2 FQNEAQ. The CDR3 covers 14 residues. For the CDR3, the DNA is TGTGCCAGCAGCTTAGATGGCCCTAATGAAAAACTGTTTTTT. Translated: CASSLDGPNEKLFF.

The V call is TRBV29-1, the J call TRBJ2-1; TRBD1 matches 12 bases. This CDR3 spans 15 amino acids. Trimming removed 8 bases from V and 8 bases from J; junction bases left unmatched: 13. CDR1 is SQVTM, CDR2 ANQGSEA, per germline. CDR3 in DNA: TGCAGCCCGTACGTGCCGGGACAGGGGGCCGATGAGCAGTTCTTC. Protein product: CSPYVPGQGADEQFF.

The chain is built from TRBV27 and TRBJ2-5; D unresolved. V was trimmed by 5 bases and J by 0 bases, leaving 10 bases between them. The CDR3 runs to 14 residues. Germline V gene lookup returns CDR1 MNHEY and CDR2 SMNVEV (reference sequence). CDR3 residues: CASSPLSYQETQYF. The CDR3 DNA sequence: TGTGCCAGCAGTCCTCTCTCGTACCAAGAGACCCAGTACTTC.

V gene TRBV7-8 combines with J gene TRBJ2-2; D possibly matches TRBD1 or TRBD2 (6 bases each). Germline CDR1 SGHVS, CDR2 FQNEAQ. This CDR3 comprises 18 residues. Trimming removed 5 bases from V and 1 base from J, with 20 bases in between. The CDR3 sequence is CASSLESGALMNTGELFF. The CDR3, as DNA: TGTGCCAGCAGCCTAGAGTCGGGGGCCCTTATGAACACCGGGGAGCTGTTTTTT.

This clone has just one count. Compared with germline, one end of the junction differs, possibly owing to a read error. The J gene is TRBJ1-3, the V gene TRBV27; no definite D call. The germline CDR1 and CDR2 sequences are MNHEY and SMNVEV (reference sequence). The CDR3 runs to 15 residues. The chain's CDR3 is CASSLYLNSGNTIYF. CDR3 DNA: TGTGCCAGCAGCTTATACCTTAACTCTGGAAACACCATATATTTT.

CDR3: CASRVGATDEQFF. DNA for the CDR3: TGTGCCAGTAGGGTGGGGGCTACGGATGAGCAGTTCTTC. J is TRBJ2-1 and V is TRBV19, with D possibly TRBD1 on 6 matching bases. Trimming took off 6 bases at V and 8 bases at J, with 14 bases between the two ends. The CDR3 extends over 13 amino acids. Germline CDR1 and CDR2: LNHDA and SQIVND (reference sequence).

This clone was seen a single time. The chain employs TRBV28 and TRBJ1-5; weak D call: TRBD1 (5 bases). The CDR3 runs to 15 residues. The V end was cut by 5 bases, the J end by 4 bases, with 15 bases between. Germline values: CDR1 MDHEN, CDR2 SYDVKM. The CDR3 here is CASSPVGGVNQPQHF. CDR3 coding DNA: TGTGCCAGCAGTCCTGTGGGGGGAGTTAATCAGCCCCAGCATTTT.

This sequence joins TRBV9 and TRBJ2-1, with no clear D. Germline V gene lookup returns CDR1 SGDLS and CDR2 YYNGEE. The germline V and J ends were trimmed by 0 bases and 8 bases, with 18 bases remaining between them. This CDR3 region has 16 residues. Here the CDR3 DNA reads TGTGCCAGCAGCGTAGAAGTTTCTAGTCATGTCGATGAGCAGTTCTTC. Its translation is CASSVEVSSHVDEQFF.

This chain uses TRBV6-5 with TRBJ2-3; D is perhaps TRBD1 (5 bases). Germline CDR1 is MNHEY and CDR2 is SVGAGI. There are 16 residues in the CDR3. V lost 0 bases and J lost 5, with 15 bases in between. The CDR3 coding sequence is TGTGCCAGCAGTTACTCGAGTGCGCCAGGGATAGATACGCAGTATTTT. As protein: CASSYSSAPGIDTQYF.

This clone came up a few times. CDR3 sequence (DNA): TGTGCCAGCAGCTTACCTGATAATGAAAAACTGTTTTTT. Its protein is CASSLPDNEKLFF. V and J are TRBV7-9 and TRBJ1-4, with D uncertain. Between the trimmed V and J ends, which lost 2 bases and 4 bases, there was a span of 5 bases. Per the germline V gene, CDR1 is SEHNR and CDR2 is FQNEAQ (reference sequence). This CDR3 comprises 13 residues.

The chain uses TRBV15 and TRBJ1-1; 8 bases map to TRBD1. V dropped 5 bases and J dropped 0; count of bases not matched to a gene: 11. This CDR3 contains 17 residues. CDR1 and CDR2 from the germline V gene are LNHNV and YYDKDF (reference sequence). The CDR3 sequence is CATSGPWDRSMNTEAFF. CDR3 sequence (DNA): TGTGCCACCAGCGGACCGTGGGACAGGAGCATGAACACTGAAGCTTTCTTT.

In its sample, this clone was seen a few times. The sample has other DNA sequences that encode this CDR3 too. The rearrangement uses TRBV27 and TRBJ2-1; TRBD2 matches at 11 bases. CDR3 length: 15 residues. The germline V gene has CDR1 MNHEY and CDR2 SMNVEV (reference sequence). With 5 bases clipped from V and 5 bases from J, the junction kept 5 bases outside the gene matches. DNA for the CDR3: TGTGCCAGCAGTAGCGGGACTAGCGGAAACAATGAGCAGTTCTTC. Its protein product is CASSSGTSGNNEQFF.

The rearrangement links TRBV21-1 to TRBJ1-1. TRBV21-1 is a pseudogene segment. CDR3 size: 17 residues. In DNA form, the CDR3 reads TGTGCCAGCAGCATAAAAAAAGGTAGGCGCGGGGACACTGAAGCTTTCTTT. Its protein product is CASSIKKGRRGDTEAFF.

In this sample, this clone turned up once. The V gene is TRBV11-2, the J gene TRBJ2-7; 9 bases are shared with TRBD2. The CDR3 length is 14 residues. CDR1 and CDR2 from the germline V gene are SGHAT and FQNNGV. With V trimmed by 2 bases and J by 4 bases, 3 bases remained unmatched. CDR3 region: CASSLISGRYEQYF. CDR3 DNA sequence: TGTGCCAGCAGCTTAATAAGCGGGAGGTACGAGCAGTACTTC.